The 23 T cell receptor beta chains reported below all come from one sample, sequenced in a study of blood T cell repertoires in COVID-19. Using immunoSEQ multiplex PCR, the repertoire was profiled, and TCRdb retains in-frame clones only, with some absent. This table has under 250,000 clones, over 75% appearing once. The sample was PBMCs or T cells enriched from blood (not recorded which). The receptors were gathered from a man aged 25 to 40 with acute COVID-19.

A remark on this clone: This may be a read error: a much more frequent sequence differs by one nucleotide. V gene TRBV9 combines with J gene TRBJ1-3, with unresolved D. Trimming pared 4 bases from V and 2 bases from J, leaving 7 bases between. Looked up from germline, CDR1 is SGDLS and CDR2 is YYNGEE. The CDR3 is 13 amino acids. The CDR3 here is CASSPFAGNTIYF. The CDR3 DNA sequence: TGTGCCAGCAGCCCCTTCGCTGGAAACACCATATATTTT.

The V call is TRBV9, the J call TRBJ2-4, with a weak D call TRBD1 (9 bases). Trimming removed 3 bases at V and 6 bases at J, with 16 bases between. Germline V gene lookup returns CDR1 SGDLS and CDR2 YYNGEE. The CDR3 is 15 residues long. CDR3 sequence (DNA): TGTGCCAGCAGCGCCTTAGCGGGACAGGGAAACATTCAGTACTTC. Translation gives CASSALAGQGNIQYF. Filled out from reference TRBV9 and TRBJ2-4, the complete variable domain reads DSGVTQTPKHLITATGQRVTLRCSPRSGDLSVYWYQQSLDQGLQFLIQYYNGEERAKGNILERFSAQQFPDLHSELNLSSLELGDSALYFCASSALAGQGNIQYFGAGTRLSVL.

The rearrangement uses TRBV6-2 or TRBV6-3 and TRBJ2-7; possibly TRBD2 for D (7 bases). In germline, CDR1 is MNHEY, CDR2 SVGEGT. The germline V and J ends were trimmed by 5 bases and 4 bases, with 15 bases remaining between them. This CDR3 spans 14 amino acids. Written as DNA, the CDR3 is TGTGCCAGCAGTAACCTCGGGGGGCTATACGAGCAGTACTTC. Protein sequence: CASSNLGGLYEQYF.

This chain connects TRBV28 to TRBJ1-4; possible D gene TRBD1, 6 bases. CDR3 length: 14 amino acids. Looked up from germline, CDR1 is MDHEN and CDR2 is SYDVKM. Trimming shortened V by 2 bases and J by 5 bases, and 9 bases separated the two germline ends. CDR3 coding DNA: TGTGCCAGCAGTTTAACAGGGTCGAATGAAAAACTGTTTTTT. Translation: CASSLTGSNEKLFF.

V is TRBV7-2 and J is TRBJ2-2; D is possibly TRBD1 (6 bases). The CDR3 sequence is 15 residues long. Germline V CDR1 and CDR2: SGHTA, FQGNSA. The germline V and J ends were trimmed by 1 base and 3 bases, with 9 bases remaining between them. Here the CDR3 reads CASSLVAGDTGELFF. The CDR3 coding sequence is TGTGCCAGCAGCTTAGTGGCAGGGGACACCGGGGAGCTGTTTTTT.

V and J are TRBV2 and TRBJ2-3; no clear D. CDR3 size: 12 residues. Germline CDR1 and CDR2: SNHLY and FYNNEI. V gave up 7 bases and J gave up 2 bases, with 7 bases separating them. CDR3 in DNA: TGTGCCAGCATGTCCCACACAGATACGCAGTATTTT. It is translated as CASMSHTDTQYF.

The chain links TRBV5-1 to TRBJ2-3, with TRBD2 identical over 14 bases. The germline CDR1 and CDR2 sequences are SGHRS and YFSETQ. Losses at the gene ends were 4 bases for V and 0 bases for J; bases not matched to a gene: 10. The CDR3 consists of 19 residues. For the CDR3, the DNA is TGCGCCAGCAGCAGCGGACTAGCGGGGGGCAAACCTAGCACAGATACGCAGTATTTT. Amino acids: CASSSGLAGGKPSTDTQYF.

The chain carries TRBV5-4 and TRBJ1-1, with D unclear. Germline CDR1 and CDR2: SGHNT and YYREEE (reference sequence). The V and J ends lost 1 base and 0 bases respectively, with 10 bases between them. This CDR3 is 15 amino acids long. CDR3 residues: CASSLLQPMNTEAFF. The CDR3, as DNA: TGTGCCAGCAGCTTGTTACAGCCCATGAACACTGAAGCTTTCTTT.

This chain connects TRBV19 to TRBJ1-5; possible D gene TRBD1, 5 bases. Germline CDR1 is LNHDA and CDR2 is SQIVND (reference sequence). This CDR3 comprises 14 residues. The V gene lost 3 bases and the J gene lost 9 bases, with 15 bases spanning the gap. CDR3 region: CASSMSQGAWPQHF. As DNA, the CDR3 is TGTGCCAGTAGTATGTCCCAGGGTGCGTGGCCCCAGCATTTT.

V usage is TRBV7-9 and J usage is TRBJ1-6; D is perhaps TRBD1 (5 bases). This CDR3 spans 16 amino acids. Germline V gene data show CDR1 as SEHNR and CDR2 as FQNEAQ (reference sequence). Trimming pared 2 bases from V and 8 bases from J, leaving 16 bases between. As DNA, the CDR3 is TGTGCCAGCAGCTTATTGGTCTCCGGGGGGTATTCACCCCTCCACTTT. Translating it yields CASSLLVSGGYSPLHF.

J is TRBJ1-3 and V is TRBV27, with D possibly TRBD1 on 5 matching bases. Germline CDR1 reads MNHEY; CDR2 reads SMNVEV (reference sequence). The CDR3 runs to 15 residues. The V end lost 3 bases, the J end lost 3 bases, and 12 bases lay between the germline ends. Here the CDR3 reads CASSFRVGVGNTIYF. The CDR3 nucleotides read TGTGCCAGCAGTTTCCGTGTAGGGGTTGGAAACACCATATATTTT.

The V and J genes are TRBV27 and TRBJ1-2; a possible D gene is TRBD1 (6 bases). Germline assignment: CDR1 MNHEY and CDR2 SMNVEV (reference sequence). The CDR3 sequence is 13 residues long. V dropped 5 bases and J dropped 5 bases, with 12 bases sitting between them. The CDR3 spells CASSPRGYYGYTF. The CDR3 DNA reads as TGTGCCAGCAGTCCCAGGGGTTATTATGGCTACACCTTC.

V gene TRBV6-5 combines with J gene TRBJ2-5, with D perhaps TRBD2 (6 bases). In germline, CDR1 is MNHEY, CDR2 SVGAGI. CDR3 size: 15 residues. V lost 0 bases, J lost 5 bases, and 13 bases lay in between. CDR3 nucleotides: TGTGCCAGCAGTTACTCGGGGGGTATTAGGGAGACCCAGTACTTC. Protein sequence: CASSYSGGIRETQYF.

This clone was observed a single time. The chain recombines TRBV7-2 with TRBJ2-7, with 9 positions matching TRBD2. The junction had 15 bases not matched to a gene; V was cut back by 5 bases and J by 7 bases. Germline V gene sequence: CDR1 SGHTA, CDR2 FQGNSA. CDR3 length: 16 amino acids. Written as DNA, the CDR3 is TGTGCCAGCAGCAGGGACGTAACTAGCGGGCCGGGGGAGCAGTACTTC. Encoded protein: CASSRDVTSGPGEQYF.

The rearrangement links TRBV18 to TRBJ2-5, with unresolved D. The germline V gene has CDR1 KGHSH and CDR2 LQKENI. V was pared by 3 bases and J by 1 base, with 3 bases between. CDR3 length: 12 amino acids. CDR3 protein: CASSPSQETQYF. DNA for the CDR3: TGTGCCAGCTCACCCTCCCAAGAGACCCAGTACTTC.

V usage is TRBV4-1 and J usage is TRBJ2-3; D is ambiguous. CDR3 length: 14 residues. V lost 4 bases to trimming and J lost 1 base, with 9 bases between them. Germline CDR1 reads MGHRA; CDR2 reads YSYEKL. The CDR3 sequence is CASSPPVRTDTQYF. The CDR3 DNA sequence: TGCGCCAGCAGCCCCCCGGTTCGCACAGATACGCAGTATTTT.

The genes are TRBV9 and TRBJ2-7, with 11 bases matching TRBD2. V dropped 7 bases and J dropped 1; count of bases not matched to a gene: 7. Germline V gene data show CDR1 as SGDLS and CDR2 as YYNGEE. The length of the CDR3 is 15 residues. The CDR3 DNA follows: TGTGCCAGCTCGGCTAGCGGGGGGCCGTCCTACGAGCAGTACTTC. Its translation: CASSASGGPSYEQYF. Variable domain in full (rest from reference TRBV9 and TRBJ2-7): DSGVTQTPKHLITATGQRVTLRCSPRSGDLSVYWYQQSLDQGLQFLIQYYNGEERAKGNILERFSAQQFPDLHSELNLSSLELGDSALYFCASSASGGPSYEQYFGPGTRLTVT.

The chain carries TRBV9 and TRBJ2-4; 11 nucleotides align to TRBD2. The CDR3 runs to 20 residues. The V and J ends lost 3 bases and 0 bases, in that order; junction bases with no gene match: 14. Germline lookup yields CDR1 SGDLS and CDR2 YYNGEE. CDR3 in amino acids: CASSEGPLAGGALAKNIQYF. DNA of the CDR3: TGTGCCAGCAGCGAGGGACCGCTAGCGGGGGGCGCTTTAGCCAAAAACATTCAGTACTTC.

This chain joins TRBV11-3 and TRBJ1-1, with D unclear. V lost 0 bases and J 4 bases, leaving 6 bases between the germline ends. This CDR3 is built from 13 residues. Germline CDR1 reads SGHNT; CDR2 reads YENEEA. DNA for the CDR3: TGTGCCAGCAGCTTAGAAGGGAGCACTGAAGCTTTCTTT. Its translation is CASSLEGSTEAFF.

This chain uses TRBV6-5 with TRBJ1-5, with D perhaps TRBD1 (5 bases). There are 13 residues in the CDR3. V dropped 6 bases and J dropped 4 bases, with 10 bases sitting between them. From germline, CDR1 is MNHEY and CDR2 SVGAGI. The CDR3 reads CASRTPGNQPQHF. The CDR3 nucleotides are TGTGCCAGCAGAACTCCAGGGAATCAGCCCCAGCATTTT.

The V gene is TRBV10-3, the J gene TRBJ2-7; 8 positions match TRBD1. Trimming removed 3 bases from V and 0 bases from J; junction bases left unmatched: 4. Germline V lookup: CDR1 ENHRY, CDR2 SYGVKD. The CDR3 extends over 15 amino acids. The CDR3 bases are TGTGCCATCAGTGAACCGGGACAGGTCTCCTACGAGCAGTACTTC. This codes for CAISEPGQVSYEQYF.

This clone was recorded a few times. The rearrangement uses TRBV6-4 and TRBJ2-4, with TRBD2 matching over 7 bases. V was clipped by 4 bases and J by 5 bases; unmatched bases: 14. The CDR3 runs 17 residues. Germline V lookup: CDR1 MRHNA, CDR2 SNTAGT. CDR3 nucleotide sequence: TGTGCCAGCAGTGTCGGCGAGGGAGGGTTTTGGGAAAACATTCAGTACTTC. It codes for CASSVGEGGFWENIQYF.

This chain uses TRBV7-9 with TRBJ2-1; TRBD2 is a possible D gene (5 bases). CDR3 size: 15 residues. Per germline, CDR1 SEHNR and CDR2 FQNEAQ (reference sequence). The germline V and J ends were trimmed by 5 bases and 0 bases, with 11 bases remaining between them. CDR3 nucleotides: TGTGCCAGCAGCACCAGACTACTCTCCTACAATGAGCAGTTCTTC. Protein sequence: CASSTRLLSYNEQFF.